This record covers a single T cell receptor (beta chain). This clonotype was seen at least ten times. The specificity of this receptor is unknown. A much larger clone differs by one base, so this may be a read error. The data derive from a study of T cells after yellow fever vaccination (dated by TCRdb to between 2017 and 2020). Concerning the study at large: Libraries from fractions with low cell numbers were prepared with the SMART-Seq v4 Ultra Low Input RNA kit. Bulk TCR alpha and beta repertoires were sequenced longitudinally to track T-cell clones before and after primary and booster YFV17D yellow fever vaccination. Two healthy male donors made up the cohort, one aged 18 to 29 years and the other aged 30 to 39 years. Blood samples were taken at several timepoints before and after primary and secondary immunization, and bulk PBMC replicates and cell subsets were isolated. The investigation overall reported the following: A small fraction of clonotypes appeared in both the CD4 and CD8 compartments, likely as a result of convergent recombination. Most clones expanded after primary vaccination (around 96% of CD4 and roughly 88% of CD8) were re-detected after the booster, suggesting that broad memory maintenance occurred. Computational filtering was required because FACS-sorted repertoires could contain abundant contaminating clonotypes from the bulk population. Because the study included only a couple of donors, the extent to which the findings can be generalized is limited. The secondary T-cell response was found to be weaker but faster than the primary response, with a peak reached on day 5 rather than on day 15.

In light of the paper, this sample's treatment or condition label describes: live attenuated yellow fever vaccine strain. At each blood-draw timepoint, two biological replicates of bulk PBMCs were collected. PBMCs were isolated from peripheral blood using a standard Ficoll-Paque protocol. TriZol was used to extract RNA from bulk PBMCs, CD4 and CD8 fractions, and dextramer-positive and dextramer-negative fractions. CDR1 SGHTA and CDR2 FQGNSA were looked up in the germline V gene. The CDR3 runs 13 residues from the cysteine to the phenylalanine. Just CDR3 DNA is preserved here, 39 bases in frame from base 1. The V and J ends are trimmed by 5 bases and 1 base, leaving 8 bases between them. Synthesis of TCR cDNA relied on 5'RACE template switching, a step that introduced a universal primer site along with unique molecular identifiers. Priming of cDNA synthesis was performed from both the TCR alpha and TCR beta constant segments. Library amplification used two PCR steps, and the second PCR step added sample barcodes and sequencing adapters. Sequencing of libraries was done on Illumina HiSeq 2500 (2x100 bp) or NovaSeq (2x150 bp). From the authors' description of their analysis: MIGEC handled demultiplexing of reads and collapsing into UMI consensus sequences, while MiXCR performed V(D)J alignment. Vaccine-responding clonotypes were identified with edgeR using replicate PBMC samples, with FDR below 0.01 and a log2 fold change above 5 up to day 15 being required. Each bulk clonotype received a CD4 or CD8 identity based on whether the sequenced CD4 or CD8 repertoire contained that clonotype at higher abundance. In-frame beta chains were kept once TCRdb had trimmed the public reads at Q25 with fastp and called clones with MiXCR. CDR3 protein duplicates are merged, each entry listing the most common genes and DNA. Clone size and V and J calls follow TCRdb, not the original study. The sample table contains 300,000 to 400,000 distinct CDR3 sequences; only one count was recorded for 8.7% of them. Over 15% of the sample goes to the ten largest clones.

The chain couples TRBV7-2 to TRBJ1-1; the D region possibly corresponds to TRBD1 (5 bases align). The source is a man between 18 and 35 years old who received the YFV17D yellow fever vaccine. Sequences were derived from PBMCs, sampled on the day of the first yellow fever vaccination. This receptor carries the CDR3 CASSRGQNTEAFF. The sequenced DNA: TGTGCCAGCAGCCGTGGACAGAACACTGAAGCTTTCTTT.